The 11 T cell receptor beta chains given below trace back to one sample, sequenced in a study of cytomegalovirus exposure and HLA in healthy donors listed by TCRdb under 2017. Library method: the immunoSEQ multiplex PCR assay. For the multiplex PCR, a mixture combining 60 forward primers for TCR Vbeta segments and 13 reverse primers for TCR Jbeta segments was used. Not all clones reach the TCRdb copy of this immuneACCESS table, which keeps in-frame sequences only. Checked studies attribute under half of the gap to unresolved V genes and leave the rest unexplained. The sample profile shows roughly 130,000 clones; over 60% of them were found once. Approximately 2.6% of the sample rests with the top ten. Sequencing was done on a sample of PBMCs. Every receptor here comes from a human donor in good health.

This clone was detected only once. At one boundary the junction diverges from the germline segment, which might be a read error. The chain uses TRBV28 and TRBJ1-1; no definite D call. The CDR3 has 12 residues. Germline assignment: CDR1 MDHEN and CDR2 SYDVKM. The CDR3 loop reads CASRTMNTKAFF. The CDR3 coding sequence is TGTGCCAGCAGGACCATGAACACTAAAGCTTTCTTT.

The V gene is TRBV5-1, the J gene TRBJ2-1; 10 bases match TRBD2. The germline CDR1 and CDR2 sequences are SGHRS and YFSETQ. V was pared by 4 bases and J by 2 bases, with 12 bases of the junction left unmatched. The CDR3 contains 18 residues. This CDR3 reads CASSVGGSSGGTYNEQFF. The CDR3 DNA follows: TGCGCCAGCAGCGTCGGGGGGTCTAGCGGGGGAACCTACAATGAGCAGTTCTTC.

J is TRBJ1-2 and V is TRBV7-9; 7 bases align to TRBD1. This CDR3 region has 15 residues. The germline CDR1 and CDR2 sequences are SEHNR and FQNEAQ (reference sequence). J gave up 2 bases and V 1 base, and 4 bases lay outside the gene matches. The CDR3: CASSLEAGGNYGYTF. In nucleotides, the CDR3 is TGTGCCAGCAGCTTAGAGGCAGGGGGAAACTATGGCTACACCTTC. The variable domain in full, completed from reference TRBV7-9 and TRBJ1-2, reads DTGVSQNPRHKITKRGQNVTFRCDPISEHNRLYWYRQTLGQGPEFLTYFQNEAQLEKSRLLSDRFSAERPKGSFSTLEIQRTEQGDSAMYLCASSLEAGGNYGYTFGSGTRLTVV.

The CDR3 DNA reads TGTGCCAGTACTCAAGCCCTAGCGGGATGGAACAATGAGCAGTTCTTC. Protein product: CASTQALAGWNNEQFF. This rearrangement joins TRBV19 to TRBJ2-1; TRBD2 matches 9 bases. Germline values: CDR1 LNHDA, CDR2 SQIVND (reference sequence). The CDR3 length is 16 residues. The V and J ends lost 7 bases and 5 bases, in that order; junction bases with no gene match: 12.

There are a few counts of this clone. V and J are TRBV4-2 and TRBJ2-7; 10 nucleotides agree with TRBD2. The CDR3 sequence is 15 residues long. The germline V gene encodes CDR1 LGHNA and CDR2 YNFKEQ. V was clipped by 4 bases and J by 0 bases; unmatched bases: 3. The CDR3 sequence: CASSPAGGPSYEQYF. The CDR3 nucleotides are TGTGCCAGCAGCCCAGCGGGAGGGCCCTCCTACGAGCAGTACTTC.

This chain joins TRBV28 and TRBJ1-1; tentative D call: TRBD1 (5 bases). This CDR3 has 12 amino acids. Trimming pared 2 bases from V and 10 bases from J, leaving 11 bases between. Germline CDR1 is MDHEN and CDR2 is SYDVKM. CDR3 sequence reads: CASSLPGYGAFF. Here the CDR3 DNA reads TGTGCCAGCAGTTTACCAGGGTACGGAGCTTTCTTT. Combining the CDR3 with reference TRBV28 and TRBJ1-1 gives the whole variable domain DVKVTQSSRYLVKRTGEKVFLECVQDMDHENMFWYRQDPGLGLRLIYFSYDVKMKEKGDIPEGYSVSREKKERFSLILESASTNQTSMYLCASSLPGYGAFFGQGTRLTVV.

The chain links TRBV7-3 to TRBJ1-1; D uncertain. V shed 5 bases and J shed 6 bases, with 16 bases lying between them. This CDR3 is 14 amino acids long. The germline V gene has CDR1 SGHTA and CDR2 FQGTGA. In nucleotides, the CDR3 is TGTGCCAGCAGCCGCGACACGGGGTCCCCTGAAGCTTTCTTT. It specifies CASSRDTGSPEAFF.

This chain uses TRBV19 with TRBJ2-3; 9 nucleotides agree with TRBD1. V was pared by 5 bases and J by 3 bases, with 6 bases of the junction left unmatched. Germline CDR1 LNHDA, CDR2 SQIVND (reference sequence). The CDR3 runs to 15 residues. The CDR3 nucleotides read TGTGCCAGTAGTGTCGGACAGGGGAGGACAGATACGCAGTATTTT. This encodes CASSVGQGRTDTQYF.

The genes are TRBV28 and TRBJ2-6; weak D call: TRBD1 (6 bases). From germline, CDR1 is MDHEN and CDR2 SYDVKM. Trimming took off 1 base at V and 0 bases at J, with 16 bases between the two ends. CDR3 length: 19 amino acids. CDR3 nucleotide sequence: TGTGCCAGCAGTTTATTCACCTGGACAGATTCCTCTGGGGCCAACGTCCTGACTTTC. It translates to CASSLFTWTDSSGANVLTF. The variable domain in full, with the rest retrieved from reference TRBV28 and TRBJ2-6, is DVKVTQSSRYLVKRTGEKVFLECVQDMDHENMFWYRQDPGLGLRLIYFSYDVKMKEKGDIPEGYSVSREKKERFSLILESASTNQTSMYLCASSLFTWTDSSGANVLTFGAGSRLTVL.

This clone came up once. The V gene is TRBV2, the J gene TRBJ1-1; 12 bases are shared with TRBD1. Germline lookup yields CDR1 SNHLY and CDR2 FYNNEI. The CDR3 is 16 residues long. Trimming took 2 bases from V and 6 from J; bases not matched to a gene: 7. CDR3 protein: CASSERDRGLNSEAFF. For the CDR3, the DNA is TGTGCCAGCAGTGAACGGGACAGGGGGCTTAACTCTGAAGCTTTCTTT. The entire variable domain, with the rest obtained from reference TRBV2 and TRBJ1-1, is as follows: EPEVTQTPSHQVTQMGQEVILRCVPISNHLYFYWYRQILGQKVEFLVSFYNNEISEKSEIFDDQFSVERPDGSNFTLKIRSTKLEDSAMYFCASSERDRGLNSEAFFGQGTRLTVV.

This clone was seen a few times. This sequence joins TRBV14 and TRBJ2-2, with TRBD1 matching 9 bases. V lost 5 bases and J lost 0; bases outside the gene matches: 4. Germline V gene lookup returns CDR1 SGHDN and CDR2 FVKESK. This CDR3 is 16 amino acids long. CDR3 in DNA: TGTGCCAGCAGCTCCCGGGACAGGGCGAACACCGGGGAGCTGTTTTTT. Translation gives CASSSRDRANTGELFF.